The present T cell receptor beta chain was sequenced within a study of blood T cell repertoires in COVID-19. Study in general: Sources were T cells, B-cell-depleted T cells, or PBMCs; the material itself was cDNA or gDNA.

The CDR3 extends over 15 amino acids. Trimming removed 6 bases from V and 2 bases from J; junction bases left unmatched: 9. Germline-derived CDR1 and CDR2 are MNHEY and SVGAGI. Study processing details: Using reference gene primer amplification, nucleated cell counts were estimated. The assay was immunoSEQ multiplex PCR, and TCRdb's table has in-frame clones only and misses some. V and J calls and clone size come straight from that table; D and trimming were deduced from the DNA. The table records about 380,000 clones, about 90% of them present only once. This clonotype was obtained from a woman aged 25-40 years who had recovered from COVID-19. The chain couples TRBV6-5 to TRBJ2-7; 8 bases map to TRBD1. The specimen was PBMCs or T cells enriched from blood (not recorded which). CDR3 nucleotide sequence: TGTGCCAGCAGGACTATCAGGGGGCGCGCCTACGAGCAGTACTTC. This translates into CASRTIRGRAYEQYF.